Following are 27 T cell receptor beta chains from one sample sequenced in a study of OX40 agonist ivuxolimab in advanced cancers. Profiling relied on immunoSEQ multiplex PCR, and the TCRdb table lists in-frame clones only, not all of them. This table holds around 25,000 clones, around 80% found once. Sequencing was performed on CD4+ or CD8+ T cells sorted from blood, taken in a trial of the OX40 agonist ivuxolimab. The source is an adult with an advanced solid tumor such as melanoma, head and neck, liver or kidney cancer.

The gene calls are TRBV6-4 and TRBJ2-2, with TRBD1 identical over 7 bases. CDR1 is MRHNA, CDR2 SNTAGT, per germline. The CDR3 totals 14 residues. The V gene end was trimmed by 6 bases and the J gene end by 6 bases; junction bases not matched to a gene: 7. CDR3 sequence reads: CASSPTGVAGELFF. The CDR3 coding sequence is TGTGCCAGCAGCCCCACAGGGGTGGCCGGGGAGCTGTTTTTT.

CDR3 protein: CASRLAGGNTDTQYF. The CDR3 coding sequence is TGTGCCAGCAGGTTGGCCGGGGGGAACACAGATACGCAGTATTTT. The chain uses TRBV7-2 and TRBJ2-3; 7 bases match TRBD2. Germline V gene data show CDR1 as SGHTA and CDR2 as FQGNSA. CDR3 length equals 15 residues. The ends lost 6 bases at V and 2 bases at J; junction bases unmatched: 8.

The CDR3 DNA sequence: TGTGCCAGCAGCTTCGGGCAGAAAAGGTCATACGAGCAGTACTTC. Its protein product is CASSFGQKRSYEQYF. J is TRBJ2-7 and V is TRBV11-2, with D unclear. The CDR3 is 15 residues long. Trimming took off 3 bases at V and 4 bases at J, with 16 bases between the two ends. Germline lookup yields CDR1 SGHAT and CDR2 FQNNGV.

In DNA form, the CDR3 reads TGTGCCATCAGTGAGTCGGCAGATTTGAACACTGAAGCTTTCTTT. As protein: CAISESADLNTEAFF. This chain connects TRBV10-3 to TRBJ1-1; no firm D call. CDR3 length equals 15 residues. Germline V gene lookup returns CDR1 ENHRY and CDR2 SYGVKD. V lost 0 bases to trimming and J lost 0 bases, with 8 bases between them.

CDR3 region: CASSLRLAGGMNEQFF. CDR3 nucleotide sequence: TGTGCCAGCAGTTTAAGGCTAGCGGGGGGGATGAATGAGCAGTTCTTC. This chain uses TRBV27 with TRBJ2-1; 12 bases line up with TRBD2. CDR1 is MNHEY, CDR2 SMNVEV, per germline (reference sequence). The junction had 6 bases not matched to a gene; V was cut back by 2 bases and J by 7 bases. This CDR3 region has 16 residues.

J is TRBJ1-1 and V is TRBV6-4; 9 nucleotides line up with TRBD1. The V and J ends lost 2 bases and 0 bases, in that order; junction bases with no gene match: 7. Germline assignment: CDR1 MRHNA and CDR2 SNTAGT. The CDR3 spans 17 residues. The CDR3 spells CASSDVNRGLLNTEAFF. The CDR3 DNA reads TGTGCCAGCAGTGACGTCAACAGGGGGCTTTTGAACACTGAAGCTTTCTTT.

The chain carries TRBV18 and TRBJ2-5; the D call may be TRBD1 or TRBD2 (5 bases each). Germline assignment: CDR1 KGHSH and CDR2 LQKENI. Trimming cost V 6 bases and J 2 bases, with 16 bases left between them. The CDR3 consists of 15 residues. The CDR3 reads CASSPRTGPQETQYF. CDR3 coding DNA: TGTGCCAGCTCTCCGAGGACGGGACCTCAAGAGACCCAGTACTTC.

The chain recombines TRBV19 with TRBJ1-5; 12 positions match TRBD1. The V and J ends lost 5 bases and 11 bases, in that order; junction bases with no gene match: 7. Germline V gene data show CDR1 as LNHDA and CDR2 as SQIVND (reference sequence). This CDR3 contains 14 residues. CDR3 sequence reads: CASSSGTGGGAQHF. Here the CDR3 DNA reads TGTGCCAGTAGTTCCGGGACAGGGGGCGGGGCCCAGCATTTT.

This rearrangement joins TRBV28 to TRBJ2-6, with a tentative D call TRBD1 (6 bases). The V end was cut by 5 bases, the J end by 2 bases, with 16 bases between. Germline CDR1 is MDHEN and CDR2 is SYDVKM. The CDR3 loop spans 17 amino acids. This chain's CDR3 is CASSLNTGKAGANVLTF. CDR3 DNA sequence: TGTGCCAGCAGTCTAAATACAGGGAAAGCTGGGGCCAACGTCCTGACTTTC. The whole variable domain, remainder taken from reference TRBV28 and TRBJ2-6, is DVKVTQSSRYLVKRTGEKVFLECVQDMDHENMFWYRQDPGLGLRLIYFSYDVKMKEKGDIPEGYSVSREKKERFSLILESASTNQTSMYLCASSLNTGKAGANVLTFGAGSRLTVL.

The chain couples TRBV2 to TRBJ1-1, with a weak D call TRBD1 (5 bases). V lost 6 bases and J lost 10, with 9 bases in between. This CDR3 has 10 amino acids. The germline CDR1 and CDR2 sequences are SNHLY and FYNNEI. In DNA form, the CDR3 reads TGTGCCAGCAGGGAGGGGAGAGCTTTCTTT. Protein product: CASREGRAFF.

The chain recombines TRBV7-2 with TRBJ2-5, with 10 bases aligning to TRBD2. This CDR3 has 15 residues. Germline loops: CDR1 SGHTA, CDR2 FQGNSA. V lost 2 bases, J lost 5 bases, and 5 bases stayed unmatched. The CDR3 reads CASSLSGRAGETQYF. The CDR3 region has the DNA TGTGCCAGCAGCTTAAGCGGGAGGGCCGGGGAGACCCAGTACTTC.

V gene TRBV6-6 combines with J gene TRBJ1-5; 9 bases align to TRBD1. V lost 7 bases, J lost 9 bases, and 4 bases stayed unmatched. Germline V gene sequence: CDR1 MNHNY, CDR2 SVGAGI (reference sequence). The CDR3 totals 12 residues. The CDR3 reads CASKQGARPQHF. The CDR3, as DNA: TGTGCCAGCAAACAGGGGGCCAGGCCCCAGCATTTT.

The chain combines TRBV5-6 with TRBJ2-6; unclear D gene. This CDR3 region has 11 residues. Between the trimmed V and J ends, which lost 6 bases and 13 bases, there was a span of 11 bases. Germline V gene data show CDR1 as SGHDT and CDR2 as YYEEEE. CDR3: CASTLLGVLTF. The DNA of the CDR3 is TGTGCCAGCACCCTCCTTGGTGTCCTGACTTTC.

This clone turned up a few times. The chain carries TRBV11-1 and TRBJ1-4; no reliable D call. V lost 1 base and J 7 bases, leaving 10 bases between the germline ends. Germline CDR1 SGHAT, CDR2 FQDESV (reference sequence). The CDR3 totals 14 residues. DNA of the CDR3: TGTGCCAGCAGCTTAGAAACTGTCTCTGAAAAACTGTTTTTT. It specifies CASSLETVSEKLFF.

The chain uses TRBV19 and TRBJ1-5, with 7 bases that match TRBD1. The trim removed 5 bases at V and 6 bases at J, leaving 10 bases unmatched. The CDR3 covers 15 residues. Germline CDR1 is LNHDA and CDR2 is SQIVND (reference sequence). This CDR3 is CASSAWTGLRQPQHF. For the CDR3, the DNA is TGTGCCAGTAGTGCATGGACAGGTCTTCGTCAGCCCCAGCATTTT.

The rearrangement links TRBV5-1 to TRBJ2-1, with D possibly being TRBD1 (6 bases). The V and J ends lost 5 bases and 5 bases respectively, with 14 bases between them. Germline V gene lookup returns CDR1 SGHRS and CDR2 YFSETQ. The CDR3 has 14 amino acids. The CDR3 spells CASRLQGYNNEQFF. The CDR3 DNA reads as TGCGCCAGCAGGTTACAGGGCTATAACAATGAGCAGTTCTTC.

The chain recombines TRBV4-1 with TRBJ2-7, with TRBD2 matching over 10 bases. Germline V gene sequence: CDR1 MGHRA, CDR2 YSYEKL. The CDR3 has 16 residues. The trim removed 3 bases at V and 2 bases at J, leaving 7 bases unmatched. CDR3 region: CASSQGSGGPTYEQYF. The CDR3 region has the DNA TGCGCCAGCAGCCAGGGTAGCGGGGGGCCGACCTACGAGCAGTACTTC.

The chain carries TRBV7-6 and TRBJ2-7, with 7 bases fitting TRBD2. V lost 5 bases, J lost 7 bases, and 14 bases stayed unmatched. From germline, CDR1 is SGHVS and CDR2 FNYEAQ. This CDR3 contains 15 residues. CDR3 sequence (DNA): TGTGCCAGCAGCCCCCAGGCGGGAGTTACCGGGGAGCAGTACTTC. It specifies CASSPQAGVTGEQYF.

V usage is TRBV28 and J usage is TRBJ1-5, with a possible D match to TRBD1 (5 bases). Trimming shortened V by 4 bases and J by 0 bases, and 16 bases separated the two germline ends. The CDR3 is 17 residues long. Germline assignment: CDR1 MDHEN and CDR2 SYDVKM. CDR3 bases: TGTGCCAGCAGTTATACAGTAGGGGAGTATAGCAATCAGCCCCAGCATTTT. Translating it yields CASSYTVGEYSNQPQHF. The full variable domain, its missing parts supplied by reference TRBV28 and TRBJ1-5, is DVKVTQSSRYLVKRTGEKVFLECVQDMDHENMFWYRQDPGLGLRLIYFSYDVKMKEKGDIPEGYSVSREKKERFSLILESASTNQTSMYLCASSYTVGEYSNQPQHFGDGTRLSIL.

CDR3 region: CASRPDGLINSPLHF. The CDR3 DNA reads TGTGCCAGCAGGCCTGATGGACTGATTAATTCACCCCTCCACTTT. The genes are TRBV6-5 and TRBJ1-6; no clear D. This CDR3 is 15 amino acids long. Germline CDR1 reads MNHEY; CDR2 reads SVGAGI. V gave up 6 bases and J gave up 6 bases, with 15 bases separating them.

The V call is TRBV6-1, the J call TRBJ1-5; 7 nucleotides line up with TRBD1. This CDR3 is 14 amino acids long. V shed 6 bases, J shed 4 bases, and the junction held 6 bases outside the gene matches. CDR1 MNHNS and CDR2 SASEGT come from the germline V gene. The CDR3 spells CASSSTGVNQPQHF. For the CDR3, the DNA is TGTGCCAGCAGCAGCACAGGGGTAAATCAGCCCCAGCATTTT.

Only a few counts were recorded for this clone. V is TRBV4-3 and J is TRBJ2-5, with TRBD2 matching 14 bases. Germline-derived CDR1 and CDR2 are LGHNA and YSLEER. This CDR3 region has 16 residues. V was clipped by 3 bases and J by 4 bases; unmatched bases: 4. Here the CDR3 reads CASSQAGTSGRETQYF. The DNA for the CDR3 is TGCGCCAGCAGCCAGGCCGGGACTAGCGGGAGAGAGACCCAGTACTTC.

The table lists this clone with a few counts. As DNA, the CDR3 is TGCGCCAGCAGCCCCGTCTACTCCTATAATTCACCCCTCCACTTT. Translation gives CASSPVYSYNSPLHF. The gene calls are TRBV4-3 and TRBJ1-6; D is uncertain. Looked up from germline, CDR1 is LGHNA and CDR2 is YSLEER. The CDR3 is 15 residues long. The germline V and J ends were trimmed by 4 bases and 0 bases, with 7 bases remaining between them.

The chain has TRBV27 and TRBJ2-1; 10 bases map to TRBD2. CDR3 length: 17 amino acids. Germline V gives CDR1 MNHEY, CDR2 SMNVEV (reference sequence). Germline trimming cut 2 bases from V and 2 bases from J; bases unmatched to any gene: 6. As DNA, the CDR3 is TGTGCCAGCAGTTTAAGGGCTAGCGGGGGACCCTACAATGAGCAGTTCTTC. Translated, it gives CASSLRASGGPYNEQFF.

A note on this clone: The junction shows a germline mismatch at one end, possibly a read error. The chain couples TRBV7-7 to TRBJ1-1; D not certain. CDR3 size: 13 residues. Per the germline V gene, CDR1 is SSHAT and CDR2 is FNYEAQ (reference sequence). The CDR3 nucleotides read TGTGCTAGCAGCGTCGGACGGAACACTGAAGCTTTCTTT. It encodes CASSVGRNTEAFF.

This sequence joins TRBV11-1 and TRBJ1-6; tentative D call: TRBD1 (6 bases). V lost 6 bases, J lost 10 bases, and 25 bases lay in between. Germline V gene lookup returns CDR1 SGHAT and CDR2 FQDESV (reference sequence). The CDR3 loop spans 17 amino acids. The CDR3 DNA is TGTGCCAGCAGTAGGGGGGCTGGCGGCAGAACGGGGTCACCCCTCCACTTT. Its translation is CASSRGAGGRTGSPLHF.

V is TRBV6-1 and J is TRBJ2-2; D gene unclear. CDR3 length: 15 amino acids. From germline, CDR1 is MNHNS and CDR2 SASEGT. Trimming pared 0 bases from V and 4 bases from J, leaving 9 bases between. In DNA, the CDR3 is TGTGCCAGCAGTGAAGCCGTCCGGCCCACCGGGGAGCTGTTTTTT. The encoded protein is CASSEAVRPTGELFF.